Below, one T cell receptor beta chain is given with its context. Here immunoSEQ multiplex PCR was the method, and the copy in TCRdb shows in-frame clones only, minus some. The table shows about 79,000 clones, with 93% occurring only once. These data belong to a study of control samples from healthy donors and cancer patients. Trimming cost V 4 bases and J 7 bases, with 10 bases left between them. This CDR3 has 13 amino acids. Germline V gene data show CDR1 as SGHNT and CDR2 as YENEEA. The sequencing sample was made of PBMCs. The receptor's source is a woman aged 40 to 49 with lung cancer. The gene calls are TRBV11-3 and TRBJ2-2, with no clear D. The CDR3 reads CASSSLLIGELFF. CDR3 bases: TGTGCCAGCAGCTCCCTTCTAATCGGGGAGCTGTTTTTT.